A single sample is the source of the 5 T cell receptor beta chains below, sequenced in a study of blood T cell repertoires in COVID-19. Sequencing used immunoSEQ multiplex PCR; TCRdb keeps in-frame clones, though not all of them. This table holds fewer than 350,000 clones, around 90% found once. The specimen sequenced was PBMCs or T cells enriched from blood (not recorded which). The receptors were sampled from a man between 60 and 70 years old who had recovered from COVID-19.

The chain is built from TRBV30 and TRBJ2-1, with 13 bases fitting TRBD2. The V and J ends lost 4 bases and 9 bases, in that order; junction bases with no gene match: 9. The CDR3 extends over 15 amino acids. Per germline, CDR1 GTSNPN and CDR2 SVGIG (reference sequence). In DNA, the CDR3 is TGTGCCTGGAATCCGGGACTAGCGGGGATCGGTGAGCAGTTCTTC. This sequence encodes CAWNPGLAGIGEQFF.

The genes are TRBV29-1 and TRBJ2-7, with TRBD1 matching over 7 bases. The length of the CDR3 is 13 residues. Germline trimming cut 6 bases from V and 3 bases from J; bases unmatched to any gene: 8. The germline V gene encodes CDR1 SQVTM and CDR2 ANQGSEA. CDR3 sequence (DNA): TGCAGCGTGGCGAGGGGGCGGTACTACGAGCAGTACTTC. It is translated as CSVARGRYYEQYF.

The chain uses TRBV5-6 and TRBJ1-2; 10 bases fit TRBD1. Germline loops: CDR1 SGHDT, CDR2 YYEEEE. The CDR3 is 13 residues long. V dropped 4 bases and J dropped 4; count of bases not matched to a gene: 1. CDR3 amino acids: CASSRTGGYGYTF. CDR3 coding DNA: TGTGCCAGCAGCCGGACAGGGGGCTATGGCTACACCTTC.

Worth noting for this clone: A read error may produce the germline difference seen at one junction end. This chain uses TRBV7-7 with TRBJ2-1, with D perhaps matching TRBD1 (6 bases). The CDR3 is made up of 13 amino acids. Looked up from germline, CDR1 is SSHAT and CDR2 is FNYEAQ (reference sequence). The DNA of the CDR3 is TGTGCTAGCAGCTCAACAGGGCAGAATGAGCAGTTCTTC. As protein: CASSSTGQNEQFF.

A single count supports this clone. The chain combines TRBV19 with TRBJ2-2, with 8 positions matching TRBD2. The germline CDR1 and CDR2 sequences are LNHDA and SQIVND (reference sequence). The CDR3 extends over 13 amino acids. With 8 bases clipped from V and 2 bases from J, the junction kept 1 base outside the gene matches. The DNA for the CDR3 is TGTGCCAGTGGACTAGCTAACACCGGGGAGCTGTTTTTT. It translates to CASGLANTGELFF.